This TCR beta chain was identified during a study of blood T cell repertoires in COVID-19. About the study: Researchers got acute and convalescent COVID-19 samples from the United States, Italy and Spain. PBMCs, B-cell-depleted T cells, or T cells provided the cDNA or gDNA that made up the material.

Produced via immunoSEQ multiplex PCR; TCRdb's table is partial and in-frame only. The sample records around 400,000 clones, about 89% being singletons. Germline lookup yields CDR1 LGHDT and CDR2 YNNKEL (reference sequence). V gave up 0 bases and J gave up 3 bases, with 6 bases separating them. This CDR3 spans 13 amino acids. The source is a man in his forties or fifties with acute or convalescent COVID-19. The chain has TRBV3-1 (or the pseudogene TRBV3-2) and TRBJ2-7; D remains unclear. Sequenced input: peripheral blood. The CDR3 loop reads CASSQDRDYEQYF. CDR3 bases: TGTGCCAGCAGCCAAGATCGCGACTACGAGCAGTACTTC.